What follows are 20 T cell receptor beta chains derived from one specimen sequenced in a study of cytotoxic CD8 clonotypes in ibrutinib-treated CLL. Profiling relied on immunoSEQ multiplex PCR, and the TCRdb table lists in-frame clones only, not all of them. The data show some 23,000 clones, with nearly 70% seen just once and approximately 50% held by the top ten. This specimen consisted of PBMCs, obtained at disease progression, from a patient treated with ibrutinib. These receptors were taken from a human donor with chronic lymphocytic leukemia.

The chain employs TRBV13 and TRBJ2-7; 7 nucleotides match TRBD2. There are 12 residues in the CDR3. V was clipped by 8 bases and J by 4 bases; unmatched bases: 5. Per germline, CDR1 PRHDT and CDR2 FYEKMQ (reference sequence). The CDR3: CASSSGRYEQYF. CDR3 bases: TGTGCCAGCTCTAGCGGTAGGTACGAGCAGTACTTC.

This rearrangement joins TRBV4-3 to TRBJ1-2, with 8 bases aligning to TRBD1. The CDR3 covers 17 residues. Germline V gene lookup returns CDR1 LGHNA and CDR2 YSLEER. V shed 0 bases, J shed 2 bases, and the junction held 8 bases outside the gene matches. CDR3 region: CASSQDQAQGANYGYTF. CDR3 nucleotide sequence: TGCGCCAGCAGCCAAGATCAGGCGCAGGGGGCAAACTATGGCTACACCTTC.

The chain is built from TRBV7-6 and TRBJ2-7, with a weak D call TRBD1 (6 bases). Trimming took 4 bases from V and 6 from J, leaving 13 bases between them. The V gene's germline CDR1 is SGHVS and CDR2 FNYEAQ. The length of the CDR3 is 13 residues. DNA of the CDR3: TGTGCCAGCAGCTCACCAGGGGCGCCCGAGCAGTACTTC. This codes for CASSSPGAPEQYF.

The genes are TRBV2 and TRBJ1-3, with no clear D. Trimming shortened V by 3 bases and J by 1 base, and 7 bases separated the two germline ends. Germline V gene data show CDR1 as SNHLY and CDR2 as FYNNEI. The CDR3 is made up of 14 amino acids. The CDR3 spells CASSEGISGNTIYF. CDR3 DNA sequence: TGTGCCAGCAGTGAGGGAATTTCTGGAAACACCATATATTTT. The full variable domain, completed using reference TRBV2 and TRBJ1-3, is EPEVTQTPSHQVTQMGQEVILRCVPISNHLYFYWYRQILGQKVEFLVSFYNNEISEKSEIFDDQFSVERPDGSNFTLKIRSTKLEDSAMYFCASSEGISGNTIYFGEGSWLTVV.

The chain uses TRBV15 and TRBJ2-7, with D possibly TRBD1 on 5 matching bases. The germline gives CDR1 LNHNV, CDR2 YYDKDF (reference sequence). Trimming left V 1 base short and J 8 bases short, with 18 bases between. The CDR3 consists of 15 residues. DNA of the CDR3: TGTGCCACCAGCAGAGGGTCAGGGAATTCAGCGAAGCAGTACTTC. Protein: CATSRGSGNSAKQYF.

In this sample, this clone turned up a few times. V gene TRBV5-1 combines with J gene TRBJ1-5; 9 bases line up with TRBD1. V lost 4 bases and J lost 4; bases outside the gene matches: 6. CDR3 length: 15 residues. Germline V gene sequence: CDR1 SGHRS, CDR2 YFSETQ. The CDR3 nucleotides are TGCGCCAGCAGCCCGGGGACAGGGAGGAATCAGCCCCAGCATTTT. The encoded protein is CASSPGTGRNQPQHF.

The chain joins TRBV2 to TRBJ2-5; no definite D call. The CDR3 loop spans 11 amino acids. Trimming left V 10 bases short and J 9 bases short, with 15 bases between. CDR1 is SNHLY, CDR2 FYNNEI, per germline. The CDR3 protein is CATYAARAQYF. CDR3 nucleotides: TGTGCCACCTACGCCGCCCGGGCCCAGTACTTC.

This clone was counted a few times. The CDR3 nucleotides read TGTGCCAGCAGTAGACTACCGGGAGACATCCAGTTCTTC. It encodes CASSRLPGDIQFF. The gene calls are TRBV6-1 and TRBJ2-1, with a possible D match to TRBD2 (6 bases). CDR3 size: 13 residues. V gave up 5 bases and J gave up 13 bases, with 18 bases separating them. The germline V gene has CDR1 MNHNS and CDR2 SASEGT.

The table lists this clone with a few counts. V usage is TRBV7-2 and J usage is TRBJ1-2, with unresolved D. The length of the CDR3 is 13 residues. Germline V gene data show CDR1 as SGHTA and CDR2 as FQGNSA. Deletions cut 3 bases from V and 2 bases from J, with 7 bases between. The CDR3, as DNA: TGTGCCAGCAGCTTGCTCGAGAACTATGGCTACACCTTC. This encodes CASSLLENYGYTF.

The gene calls are TRBV29-1 and TRBJ2-5, with D perhaps matching TRBD1 or TRBD2 (5 bases each). Germline V gene lookup returns CDR1 SQVTM and CDR2 ANQGSEA. The CDR3 contains 13 residues. The V end lost 6 bases, the J end lost 5 bases, and 16 bases lay between the germline ends. The CDR3 region has the DNA TGCAGCGTGGAGGCTGGGGGTCTGGAGACCCAGTACTTC. Translated, it gives CSVEAGGLETQYF. Full variable domain (remainder filled in from reference TRBV29-1 and TRBJ2-5): SAVISQKPSRDICQRGTSLTIQCQVDSQVTMMFWYRQQPGQSLTLIATANQGSEATYESGFVIDKFPISRPNLTFSTLTVSNMSPEDSSIYLCSVEAGGLETQYFGPGTRLLVL.

The genes are TRBV7-6 and TRBJ2-1; perhaps D is TRBD1 or TRBD2 (5 bases each). The CDR3 length is 15 residues. Trimming removed 1 base at V and 5 bases at J, with 12 bases between. Germline-derived CDR1 and CDR2 are SGHVS and FNYEAQ. The CDR3 here is CASSLVSGSHNEQFF. As DNA, the CDR3 is TGTGCCAGCAGCTTAGTGTCAGGGAGCCACAATGAGCAGTTCTTC.

V gene TRBV6-5 combines with J gene TRBJ2-7, with D maybe TRBD2 (5 bases). The CDR3 extends over 14 amino acids. The V end was cut by 5 bases, the J end by 3 bases, with 14 bases between. In germline, CDR1 is MNHEY, CDR2 SVGAGI. This CDR3 is CASSPLVGSYEQYF. In nucleotides, the CDR3 is TGTGCCAGCAGTCCCTTGGTTGGGAGCTACGAGCAGTACTTC.

The rearrangement joins TRBV27 to TRBJ1-3, with D tentatively TRBD1 (5 bases). This CDR3 spans 14 amino acids. Looked up from germline, CDR1 is MNHEY and CDR2 is SMNVEV (reference sequence). The V end was cut by 2 bases, the J end by 2 bases, with 7 bases between. The CDR3 loop is CASSLTGAGNTIYF. The CDR3, as DNA: TGTGCCAGCAGTTTAACAGGAGCTGGAAACACCATATATTTT.

The chain carries TRBV5-4 and TRBJ2-7, with D possibly matching TRBD2 (5 bases). Trimming pared 1 base from V and 4 bases from J, leaving 12 bases between. CDR1 and CDR2 (germline): SGHNT, YYREEE (reference sequence). This CDR3 has 14 residues. The chain's CDR3 is CASSLRGPYYEQYF. Written as DNA, the CDR3 is TGTGCCAGCAGCTTGAGAGGGCCATATTACGAGCAGTACTTC.

This clone was recorded a few times. The CDR3 DNA sequence: TGCAGCTACAGGACAGGGTATGAAGAAAAACTGTTTTTT. Protein sequence: CSYRTGYEEKLFF. The rearrangement joins TRBV29-1 to TRBJ1-4; 8 bases are a match to TRBD1. Unmatched junction bases numbered 10, after V lost 8 bases and J lost 8 bases. From germline, CDR1 is SQVTM and CDR2 ANQGSEA. This CDR3 contains 13 residues.

The chain joins TRBV13 to TRBJ2-1; D remains unclear. The germline V gene has CDR1 PRHDT and CDR2 FYEKMQ (reference sequence). CDR3 length: 13 amino acids. V was cut by 7 bases and J by 4 bases, with 11 bases left in between. CDR3 nucleotides: TGTGCCAGCACCCGAGCTGGGTACAATGAGCAGTTCTTC. Translated: CASTRAGYNEQFF.

This clone was found a few times. The conserved closing phenylalanine or tryptophan is absent in this CDR3, likely reflecting a read error. The DNA is omitted, as the CDR3 cannot be located on it reliably, and the CDR3 follows TCRdb's listing. The CDR3 reads CAWSVLGDRI. The rearrangement joins TRBV30 to TRBJ2-7; the table calls TRBD1, which could not be checked here. The CDR3 has 10 residues if both end residues are counted. The germline gives CDR1 GTSNPN, CDR2 SVGIG (reference sequence).

The chain links TRBV19 to TRBJ1-4; D unclear. V shed 6 bases and J shed 3 bases, with 14 bases lying between them. CDR1 is LNHDA and CDR2 is SQIVND in the germline V gene (reference sequence). The CDR3 extends over 15 amino acids. The CDR3 bases are TGTGCCAGTAGCAGAAACGTTATGGCTAATGAAAAACTGTTTTTT. Encoded protein: CASSRNVMANEKLFF.

This clone showed up just a few times. The chain links TRBV7-5 to TRBJ1-6. TRBV7-5 is a pseudogene locus. There are 15 residues in the CDR3. CDR3 bases: TGTGCCAGCAGCTTACGGGCAGGCCGCGATTCACCCCTCCACTTT. Residues: CASSLRAGRDSPLHF.

The chain carries TRBV5-5 and TRBJ2-6; D is unresolved. The V end was cut by 2 bases, the J end by 0 bases, with 12 bases between. The CDR3 spans 17 residues. Germline V gene lookup returns CDR1 SGHKS and CDR2 YYEKEE (reference sequence). In DNA form, the CDR3 reads TGTGCCAGCAGCTTACTGGGGTCCTACTCTGGGGCCAACGTCCTGACTTTC. Protein: CASSLLGSYSGANVLTF. Together with reference TRBV5-5 and TRBJ2-6, the CDR3 gives the full variable domain: DAGVTQSPTHLIKTRGQQVTLRCSPISGHKSVSWYQQVLGQGPQFIFQYYEKEERGRGNFPDRFSARQFPNYSSELNVNALLLGDSALYLCASSLLGSYSGANVLTFGAGSRLTVL.